The 8 T cell receptor beta chains listed next were all sequenced from one sample in a study of cytomegalovirus exposure and HLA in healthy donors (dated by TCRdb to 2016 to 2017). The method was the immunoSEQ multiplex PCR assay. The multiplex PCR relied on a mix of 60 forward primers for TCR Vbeta segments and 13 reverse primers for TCR Jbeta segments. This is the immuneACCESS table as TCRdb keeps it, with only in-frame sequences that have V and J called. A part of the clones is gone; compared with another copy, unresolved V genes explain less than half, and the rest is unexplained. The sample table contains about 120,000 clones; only one count was recorded for roughly 63% of them. Less than 12% of the sample is in the top ten clones. Sequenced sample: PBMCs. The receptors stem from a man aged 35 to 55 in good health and CMV-seropositive.

The chain joins TRBV5-1 to TRBJ2-7, with 12 bases aligning to TRBD1. The V and J ends lost 3 bases and 3 bases, in that order; junction bases with no gene match: 19. The germline gives CDR1 SGHRS, CDR2 YFSETQ. This CDR3 comprises 20 residues. The CDR3 nucleotides are TGCGCCAGCAGCTCCGGGGACAGGGGGCGACTATCAACTATGCTCTACGAGCAGTACTTC. Translating it yields CASSSGDRGRLSTMLYEQYF.

The rearrangement links TRBV5-1 to TRBJ2-1; 10 bases are a match to TRBD1. There are 16 residues in the CDR3. With 3 bases clipped from V and 5 bases from J, the junction kept 8 bases outside the gene matches. The germline V gene has CDR1 SGHRS and CDR2 YFSETQ. The CDR3 region is CASSSGQDRGDNEQFF. The CDR3 DNA reads TGCGCCAGCAGCTCCGGACAGGACAGGGGGGACAATGAGCAGTTCTTC.

The chain has TRBV7-7 and TRBJ1-1; the match to TRBD1 covers 9 bases. Germline CDR1 is SSHAT and CDR2 is FNYEAQ (reference sequence). V was clipped by 11 bases and J by 0 bases; unmatched bases: 4. The CDR3 is 13 amino acids. In nucleotides, the CDR3 is TGTGCCGTCGGGACAGGGATGAACACTGAAGCTTTCTTT. This translates into CAVGTGMNTEAFF.

The chain joins TRBV7-2 to TRBJ2-2; a possible D gene is TRBD2 (5 bases). Trimming took off 5 bases at V and 4 bases at J, with 17 bases between the two ends. The germline gives CDR1 SGHTA, CDR2 FQGNSA. The CDR3 runs 16 residues. The CDR3, as DNA: TGTGCCAGCAGCCGTATCGGGGTTACGACCACCGGGGAGCTGTTTTTT. The encoded protein is CASSRIGVTTTGELFF.

This clone was counted between two and nine times. The chain is built from TRBV7-2 and TRBJ2-7, with D perhaps matching TRBD1 (5 bases). Looked up from germline, CDR1 is SGHTA and CDR2 is FQGNSA. The V end lost 7 bases, the J end lost 1 base, and 14 bases lay between the germline ends. The CDR3 extends over 14 amino acids. The CDR3 loop is CASTAQGGSYEQYF. The DNA for the CDR3 is TGTGCCAGCACTGCTCAGGGTGGATCCTACGAGCAGTACTTC.

V gene TRBV5-1 combines with J gene TRBJ2-7; TRBD1 matches at 11 bases. The CDR3 length is 14 residues. Germline V gene data show CDR1 as SGHRS and CDR2 as YFSETQ. Unmatched junction bases numbered 6, after V lost 3 bases and J lost 7 bases. The CDR3 bases are TGCGCCAGCAGCTGGGGGACAGGGGGTAGGGAGCAGTACTTC. Translating it yields CASSWGTGGREQYF.

CDR3 residues: CASSPISPAGKTGELFF. CDR3 in DNA: TGCGCCAGCAGCCCCATTTCCCCGGCAGGGAAGACCGGGGAGCTGTTTTTT. This sequence joins TRBV5-1 and TRBJ2-2; tentative D call: TRBD1 (5 bases). Trimming removed 4 bases at V and 5 bases at J, with 21 bases between. Per germline, CDR1 SGHRS and CDR2 YFSETQ. The CDR3 contains 17 residues.

The rearrangement joins TRBV5-1 to TRBJ2-2; the D is unclear. V lost 4 bases to trimming and J lost 7 bases, with 8 bases between them. Germline V lookup: CDR1 SGHRS, CDR2 YFSETQ. The CDR3 has 12 amino acids. CDR3 coding DNA: TGCGCCAGCAGCCCCCGGGTCGGGGAGCTGTTTTTT. Its translation is CASSPRVGELFF.